These 2 T cell receptor beta chains came from one sample sequenced in a study of cytomegalovirus exposure and HLA in healthy donors. A multiplex PCR was run with 60 Vbeta primers and 13 Jbeta primers. This table comes from immunoSEQ multiplex PCR, and its TCRdb copy is limited to in-frame clones, with some not included. The sample includes about 170,000 clones, around 80% seen only once; the top ten take approximately 4.1%. Sequenced: PBMCs. The source of these receptors is a woman aged 45-65 years in good health and CMV-seropositive.

The chain joins TRBV5-1 to TRBJ2-7; 7 nucleotides match TRBD1. The V segment lost 3 bases and the J segment 7 bases; nucleotides outside the gene matches: 13. The CDR3 consists of 15 residues. The V gene's germline CDR1 is SGHRS and CDR2 YFSETQ. CDR3 sequence reads: CASSWATGTDLEQYF. For the CDR3, the DNA is TGCGCCAGCAGCTGGGCCACCGGGACAGACCTTGAGCAGTACTTC.

The gene calls are TRBV6-6 and TRBJ2-1; D call uncertain. Germline lookup yields CDR1 MNHNY and CDR2 SVGAGI (reference sequence). The ends were cut back, 1 base at V and 4 bases at J, with 8 bases in the middle. The length of the CDR3 is 14 residues. CDR3 in amino acids: CASSYYPGYNEQFF. DNA of the CDR3: TGTGCCAGCAGTTACTATCCAGGATACAATGAGCAGTTCTTC.